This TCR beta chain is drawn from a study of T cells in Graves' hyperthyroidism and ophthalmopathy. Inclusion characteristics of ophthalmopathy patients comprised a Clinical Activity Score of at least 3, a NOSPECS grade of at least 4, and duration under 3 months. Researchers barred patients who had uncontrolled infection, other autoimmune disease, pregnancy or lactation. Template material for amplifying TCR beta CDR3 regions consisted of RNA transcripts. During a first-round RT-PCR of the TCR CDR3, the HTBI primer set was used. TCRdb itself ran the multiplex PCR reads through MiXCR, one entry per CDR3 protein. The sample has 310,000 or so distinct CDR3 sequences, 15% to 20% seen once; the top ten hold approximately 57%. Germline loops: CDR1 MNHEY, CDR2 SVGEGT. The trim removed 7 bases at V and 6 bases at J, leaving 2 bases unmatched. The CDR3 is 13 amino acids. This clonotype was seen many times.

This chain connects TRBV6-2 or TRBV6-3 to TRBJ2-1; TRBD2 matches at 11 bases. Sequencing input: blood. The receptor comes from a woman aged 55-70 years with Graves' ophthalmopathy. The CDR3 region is CASKLAGVNEQFF. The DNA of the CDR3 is TGTGCCAGCAAACTAGCGGGGGTCAATGAGCAGTTCTTC.